This TCR beta chain came from a study of CD8+ T cells in alopecia areata. Study-level results: Compared with normal scalp, lesional scalp had higher clonality and more expanded CD8+ clones.

Extraction and reverse transcription of RNA yielded cDNA as the sequencing template. Measured with immunoSEQ multiplex PCR; TCRdb has only the in-frame clones, and not every one. Altogether roughly 110,000 clones were found in the sample, and no singletons occur. This CDR3 is 15 amino acids long. Germline-derived CDR1 and CDR2 are NSQYPW and LRSPGD (reference sequence). This clone was found a few times. Its antigen is not identified. Gene and germline names: mouse. The read ends 4 residues before the CDR3 terminus; that terminus is restored from the germline J gene. The sample comprised lesional skin. The receptor's source is a C3H/HeJ mouse with alopecia areata. The strain's MHC haplotype is H2-k. This chain uses TRBV1 with TRBJ2-4, with 10 positions matching TRBD1. CDR3 DNA, as far as it was read: TGCACCTGCAGTGCAGATGAGGGACAGGGGAAC. Its protein product is CTCSADEGQGN. The full CDR3 sequence reads CTCSADEGQGNTLYF.